Listed below are T cell receptor beta chains from one sample, sequenced in a study of Graves' ophthalmopathy and Graves' hyperthyroidism. TCRdb ran MiXCR on the multiplex PCR reads and lists one entry per CDR3 protein. The sample holds about 740,000 distinct CDR3 sequences, 40% seen once. The sample consisted of peripheral blood. These receptors were obtained from an adult man with Graves' ophthalmopathy. The CDR3 runs from the conserved cysteine through the conserved F or W. D genes are given only for firm matches. Size values are once, few and many counts, or a class for expanded clones, and some rows have none.

abundance | j_gene | v_gene | d_gene | CDR3nt | CDR3aa
- | TRBJ2-7 | TRBV29-1 | - | TGCAGCGTTCGGACAGCAAGGAGGCTACAGTACTTC | CSVRTARRLQYF
- | TRBJ2-7 | TRBV11-2 | - | TGTGCCAGCACCTTAGTCCGGGGGCGAGGCTACGAGCAGTACTTC | CASTLVRGRGYEQYF
- | TRBJ1-2 | TRBV7-2 | TRBD1 | TGTGCCAGCAGCCCTGGGACAGGGGAGGATGGCTACACCTTC | CASSPGTGEDGYTF
- | TRBJ1-2 | TRBV7-9 | TRBD1 | TGTGCCAGCAGCTACCTGGAGGGGGCGAACTATGGCTACACCTTC | CASSYLEGANYGYTF
many | TRBJ1-6 | TRBV2 | TRBD1 | TGTGCCAGCAGCACGGACAGGGGCTATAATTCACCCCTCCACTTT | CASSTDRGYNSPLHF
- | TRBJ1-6 | TRBV25-1 | TRBD1 | TGTGCCAGCAGTGCTAGCGACAGGGACGGCTCACCCCTCCACTTT | CASSASDRDGSPLHF
- | TRBJ1-6 | TRBV2 | - | TGTGCCAGCAATCCAAGGGGAAATTCACCCCTCCACTTT | CASNPRGNSPLHF
- | TRBJ2-5 | TRBV20-1 | - | TGCAGTGCTAGGGCGGGACGGCAAGAGACCCAGTACTTC | CSARAGRQETQYF
- | TRBJ2-2 | TRBV29-1 | TRBD2 | TGCAGCGTTGTTAGTGGGACTACCGGAAAAGGGGAGCTGTTTTTT | CSVVSGTTGKGELFF
few | TRBJ2-7 | TRBV20-1 | TRBD1 | TGCAGTGCGAGGGACAGGGCTACTCTGGCCTACGAGCAGTACTTC | CSARDRATLAYEQYF
- | TRBJ1-1 | TRBV29-1 | - | TGCAGCCCTCATGGTCTAAACACTGAAGCTTTCTTT | CSPHGLNTEAFF
many | TRBJ1-6 | TRBV2 | - | TGTGCCAGCAGCCCCGGTTTGAGGGGTCCCCTCCACTTT | CASSPGLRGPLHF
- | TRBJ1-1 | TRBV7-9 | - | TGTGCCAGCAGCTTACCCCGCGACTCCCTACTCCTCATGAACACTGAAGCTTTCTTT | CASSLPRDSLLLMNTEAFF
few | TRBJ1-5 | TRBV19 | TRBD1 | TGTGCCAGTAGTATCCCCACAGGGGGCTCGAATCAGCCCCAGCATTTT | CASSIPTGGSNQPQHF
few | TRBJ2-5 | TRBV11-1 | - | TGTGCCAGCAGTAGTGAAGCGGAGACCCAGTACTTC | CASSSEAETQYF
many | TRBJ1-4 | TRBV11-2 | - | TGTGCCAGCAGCTTAGGGGACATAGATGAAAAACTGTTTTTT | CASSLGDIDEKLFF
- | TRBJ2-7 | TRBV5-1 | TRBD2 | TGCGCCAGCACCCTGGGGACTAGCGGGGCCTACGAGCAGTACTTC | CASTLGTSGAYEQYF
- | TRBJ2-3 | TRBV29-1 | TRBD1 | TGCAGCGTTGATGGGACAGGGGTCGATACGCAGTATTTT | CSVDGTGVDTQYF
- | TRBJ2-2 | TRBV7-9 | TRBD1 | TGTGCCAGCGAACAGGGGGGTAACACCGGGGAGCTGTTTTTT | CASEQGGNTGELFF
once | TRBJ2-6 | TRBV11-1 | - | TGTGCCAGCAGCAAGGGACCCTCTGGGGCCAACGTCCTGACTTTC | CASSKGPSGANVLTF
few | TRBJ2-2 | TRBV2 | TRBD1 | TGTGCCAGCAGTGTGAGACAGGGTACCGGGGAGCTGTTTTTT | CASSVRQGTGELFF
- | TRBJ1-4 | TRBV6-4 | TRBD1 | TGTGCCAGCAGGGGACAGGGTCATGAAAAACTGTTTTTT | CASRGQGHEKLFF
few | TRBJ2-7 | TRBV7-9 | TRBD2 | TGTGCCAGCAGTCGAGGACTAGCGGGAGGGCCGGGGCAGTACTTC | CASSRGLAGGPGQYF
few | TRBJ2-7 | TRBV29-1 | - | TGCAGCGTTGAAGCGCAGGGGCTCTACGAGCAGTACTTC | CSVEAQGLYEQYF
- | TRBJ2-7 | TRBV19 | - | TGTGCCAGTAGTATGCAGGGGATGGCCTACGAGCAGTACTTC | CASSMQGMAYEQYF
once | TRBJ2-5 | TRBV2 | TRBD1 | TGTGCCGGTCAGCGGGACAGGGGCGCAATGGAGACCCAGTACTTC | CAGQRDRGAMETQYF
- | TRBJ2-7 | TRBV7-9 | TRBD2 | TGTGCCAGCAGCTTAGCTACTAGCGGGCCCTCCTACGAGCAGTACTTC | CASSLATSGPSYEQYF
few | TRBJ2-2 | TRBV25-1 | - | TGTGCCAGCAGTCCCTCTGGGGGCGGGGTCGGTGCCGGGGAGCTGTTTTTT | CASSPSGGGVGAGELFF
- | TRBJ1-1 | TRBV2 | - | TGTGCCTCATTTTCCCCCTGGAACCGAGGGAACACTGAAGCTTTCTTT | CASFSPWNRGNTEAFF
- | TRBJ1-6 | TRBV29-1 | - | TGCAGCGTTGAAGGGGGGAACTCACCCCTCCACTTT | CSVEGGNSPLHF
- | TRBJ2-7 | TRBV25-1 | TRBD1 | TGTGCCAGCAGCGGACAGGGGGCTCCCTACGAGCAGTACTTC | CASSGQGAPYEQYF
few | TRBJ1-1 | TRBV3-1 | - | TGTGCCAGCAGCCCGGCCGCAGGTGAAGCTTTCTTT | CASSPAAGEAFF
- | TRBJ1-1 | TRBV25-1 | TRBD1 | TGTGCCAGCGTTGAAGGGGGGTACAGGGGGGACACTGAAGCTTTCTTT | CASVEGGYRGDTEAFF
- | TRBJ2-5 | TRBV7-2 | TRBD1 | TGTGCCAGCAGCCAGAGGGTGGTCGCGGACAGGGTAAAATTTGAGACCCAGTACTTC | CASSQRVVADRVKFETQYF
- | TRBJ2-2 | TRBV7-9 | - | TGTGCCAGCAGCCCATCACTAACGCGGGGCGGGGAGCTGTTTTTT | CASSPSLTRGGELFF
many | TRBJ1-1 | TRBV10-3 | - | TGTGCCATCAGTGAGACAGGAGGAAACACTGAAGCTTTCTTT | CAISETGGNTEAFF
many | TRBJ2-6 | TRBV7-9 | - | TGTGCCAGCAGCCATCGGACAGATCCGGGCAACGTCCTGACTTTC | CASSHRTDPGNVLTF
- | TRBJ2-7 | TRBV29-1 | - | TGCAGCGTCCCCAAGGGGGGATCCTACAATGAGCAGTACTTC | CSVPKGGSYNEQYF
- | TRBJ2-3 | TRBV13 | - | TGTGCCAGCAGCTTACGAGGGGATGGGACAGATACGCAGTATTTT | CASSLRGDGTDTQYF
many | TRBJ2-5 | TRBV25-1 | TRBD1 | TGTGCCAGCAGTGGGAGGCGGACAGGGGCGCAGCCGCAAGAGACCCAGTACTTC | CASSGRRTGAQPQETQYF
few | TRBJ2-7 | TRBV5-6 | TRBD1 | TGCGCCAGCAGCCGCCATTTGACGGGACAGGGAGACGAGCAGTACTTC | CASSRHLTGQGDEQYF
many | TRBJ2-5 | TRBV11-2 | TRBD1 | TGTGCCAGCAGCCCAGGGGGCAAGACCCAGTACTTC | CASSPGGKTQYF
- | TRBJ2-3 | TRBV9 | - | TGTGCCAGCAGCGTAGAACGAGATACGCAGTATTTT | CASSVERDTQYF
- | TRBJ2-5 | TRBV10-3 | TRBD1 | TGTGCCATCAGTGCCCAGGGACAGGGGGCGACCCAGTACTTC | CAISAQGQGATQYF
- | TRBJ1-5 | TRBV24-1 | - | TGTGCCACCAGTGACCCAGGGACACGGCGTATGCCCCAGCATTTT | CATSDPGTRRMPQHF
- | TRBJ2-7 | TRBV5-1 | TRBD1 | TGCGCCAGCAGCTTAACCCGGACAGGTTCCTCCTACGAGCAGTACTTC | CASSLTRTGSSYEQYF
many | TRBJ1-2 | TRBV7-2 | TRBD1 | TGTGCCAGCAGCTTACTAACAGGGGGGTATGGCTACACCTTC | CASSLLTGGYGYTF
many | TRBJ1-6 | TRBV7-9 | - | TGTGCCAGCAGCCGTCCGGGCGAAAGAGGTTCACCCCTCCACTTT | CASSRPGERGSPLHF
- | TRBJ2-7 | TRBV11-2 | TRBD1 | TGTGCCAGCAGCCTTGACAGGGTGAAGCAGTACTTC | CASSLDRVKQYF
- | TRBJ2-7 | TRBV2 | TRBD2 | TGTGCTAGAGATCGGTCGCGCGTAGCGGGGGCCTACGAGCAGTACTTC | CARDRSRVAGAYEQYF
- | TRBJ1-5 | TRBV7-2 | TRBD1 | TGTGCCAGCAGAACAGGGGGCGCGAATCGGGCCGAGCATTTT | CASRTGGANRAEHF
- | TRBJ1-1 | TRBV12-3/TRBV12-4 | TRBD1 | TGTGCCAGCAGTTTAGACAGGGGGTCTTCTACTGAAGCTTTCTTT | CASSLDRGSSTEAFF
- | TRBJ1-6 | TRBV25-1 | TRBD1 | TGTGCCTGGAGTGTACTGGGCAGGGGGGATTCACCCCTCCACTTT | CAWSVLGRGDSPLHF
few | TRBJ1-2 | TRBV28 | - | TGTGCCAGCACCACAAGGACGTCCGCCTATGGCTACACCTTC | CASTTRTSAYGYTF
- | TRBJ2-5 | TRBV7-9 | - | TGTGCCAGCAGCTTGGGGACCGGGACCCAGTACTTC | CASSLGTGTQYF